The rows below give T cell receptor beta chains drawn from one sample of a study of beta chain features in type 1 diabetes. Sequencing used immunoSEQ multiplex PCR; TCRdb keeps in-frame clones, though not all of them. The repertoire holds roughly 130,000 clones, about a sixth seen once, with about 2.1% in the top ten. Sequencing input: central memory CD4+ T cells from blood. These receptors originate from a man aged 30 to 39 with type 1 diabetes. Each CDR3 is given with its conserved first and last residue. A D gene is named only where the DNA matches it firmly. Only part of the rows carry a size: once, few, many, or a class if the clone is expanded.

j_call	v_call	clone_size	d_call	cdr3_nt	cdr3_aa
TRBJ2-2	TRBV11-2	.	TRBD1	TGTGCCTCCACCCCCAGGGGGCTGGGGACCGGGGAGCTGTTTTTT	CASTPRGLGTGELFF
TRBJ1-5	TRBV30	many	TRBD1	TGTGCCTGGAGTGCCGGGACAGGGAGCAATCAGCCCCAGCATTTT	CAWSAGTGSNQPQHF
TRBJ1-4	TRBV28	.	.	TGTGCCAGCACCCTTGGGGGGCGTGAAAAACTGTTTTTT	CASTLGGREKLFF
TRBJ1-5	TRBV19	.	.	TGTGCCAGTAGTATACGGGGCCCCTCAAAACAGCCCCAGCATTTT	CASSIRGPSKQPQHF
TRBJ2-5	TRBV29-1	.	.	TGCAGCGTGGGTCCCCTGAGGGAGACCCAGTACTTC	CSVGPLRETQYF
TRBJ2-5	TRBV18	.	TRBD2	TGTGCCAGCTCCACCCTGGGTAGCGGGGAAGAGACCCAGTACTTC	CASSTLGSGEETQYF
TRBJ2-5	TRBV20-1	few	.	TGCAGTGCTAACGGGGCGGAGACCCAGTACTTC	CSANGAETQYF
TRBJ1-2	TRBV29-1	.	TRBD1	TGCAGCGTTCGGTCACAGGGGAATGGCTACACCTTC	CSVRSQGNGYTF
TRBJ2-7	TRBV7-2	.	.	TGTGCCAGCAGTGCTGGTCGGGCCTGGGGGCAGTACTTC	CASSAGRAWGQYF
TRBJ2-1	TRBV19	.	TRBD1	TGTGCCAGTAACCCACCGGGACAGCGTTCCTACAATGAGCAGTTCTTC	CASNPPGQRSYNEQFF
TRBJ1-2	TRBV29-1	few	TRBD1	TGCAGCGTCGGGACAGGGCCTAACTATGGCTACACCTTC	CSVGTGPNYGYTF
TRBJ2-5	TRBV6-5	.	.	TGTGCCAGCAGTTACTCGGGGGGCGAGCCAGAGACCCAGTACTTC	CASSYSGGEPETQYF
TRBJ1-5	TRBV20-1	few	.	TGCAGTGCCATTTTTAACAAGGCCCAGCATTTT	CSAIFNKAQHF
TRBJ2-5	TRBV7-2	.	.	TGTGCCAGCAGCCGCGGAGAGTCAGAGACCCAGTACTTC	CASSRGESETQYF
TRBJ1-3	TRBV7-9	few	.	TGTGCCAGCAGCTCTCTGAGCTCTGGAAACACCATATATTTT	CASSSLSSGNTIYF
TRBJ2-1	TRBV6-5	.	TRBD2	TGTGCCAGCAGTGCTACGCGCCTAGCGGGGGATAAGCAGTTCTTC	CASSATRLAGDKQFF
TRBJ2-1	TRBV7-2	.	TRBD2	TGTGCCAGCAGTTCTAGCGGGACTAACAATGAGCAGTTCTTC	CASSSSGTNNEQFF
TRBJ1-2	TRBV7-2	.	.	TGTGCCAGCAGCCCCTACCAGGGGTGGAGCGGCTACACCTTC	CASSPYQGWSGYTF
TRBJ2-1	TRBV7-2	.	.	TGTGCCAGCAATTTTAATGGTATTTACAATGAGCAGTTCTTC	CASNFNGIYNEQFF
TRBJ2-1	TRBV30	.	TRBD2	TGTGCCTGGAGGACGGGGGGGAGCTCCTACAATGAGCAGTTCTTC	CAWRTGGSSYNEQFF
TRBJ2-3	TRBV28	few	TRBD1	TGTGCCACGGGGGGGGACAGGGGGCGCAGGGCAGATACGCAGTATTTT	CATGGDRGRRADTQYF
TRBJ1-3	TRBV9	.	.	TGTGCCAGCAGCGTAGGAACGGGGGGCAGTGGAAACACCATATATTTT	CASSVGTGGSGNTIYF
TRBJ2-5	TRBV7-2	few	.	TGTGCCAGCAGCCAGCGGGAGACCCAGTACTTC	CASSQRETQYF
TRBJ2-7	TRBV28	.	.	TGTGCCAGCAGTTTTGAAAAGAGGGAGCAGTACTTC	CASSFEKREQYF
TRBJ1-5	TRBV30	.	TRBD1	TGTGCCTGGGGACTTCAGGGGGCGGGCCAGCCCCAGCATTTT	CAWGLQGAGQPQHF
TRBJ1-4	TRBV30	.	.	TGTGCCTGGAGTGTAATACAGACCGGAAAACTGTTTTTT	CAWSVIQTGKLFF
TRBJ2-4	TRBV6-6	few	.	TGTGCCAGCAGTTTTCGTGACTTAACCAAAAACATTCAGTACTTC	CASSFRDLTKNIQYF
TRBJ2-5	TRBV25-1	few	.	TGTGCCAGCAGTAACCCGGGAGAGACCCAGTACTTC	CASSNPGETQYF
TRBJ1-6	TRBV9	.	.	TGTGCCAGCAGCGTAGGGGCAGGGGTAGGAAATTCACCCCTCCACTTT	CASSVGAGVGNSPLHF
TRBJ2-7	TRBV6-1	.	.	TGTGCCAGCAGTGAACACTCCCCGTACGAGCAGTACTTC	CASSEHSPYEQYF
TRBJ1-2	TRBV7-6	.	TRBD1	TGTGCCAGCAGCGCGGGGACAGGGAGGGGCTATGGCTACACCTTC	CASSAGTGRGYGYTF
TRBJ1-1	TRBV7-8	.	.	TGTGCCAGCAGCTCAAGGGGGATGAGCACTGAAGCTTTCTTT	CASSSRGMSTEAFF
TRBJ2-3	TRBV9	few	TRBD2	TGTGCCAGCAGCGTACTAGCGGGGGCAGATACGCAGTATTTT	CASSVLAGADTQYF
TRBJ1-1	TRBV29-1	.	TRBD1	TGCAGCGTTTTCCAGGGGGCTATGAACACTGAAGCTTTCTTT	CSVFQGAMNTEAFF
TRBJ2-2	TRBV9	.	.	TGTGCCAGCAGCGTAGCTGCGCTAGCGCGGACCGGGGAGCTGTTTTTT	CASSVAALARTGELFF
TRBJ2-7	TRBV28	.	TRBD2	TGTGCCAGCAGCCAGCGGGGGTCTAGCTCCTACGAGCAGTACTTC	CASSQRGSSSYEQYF